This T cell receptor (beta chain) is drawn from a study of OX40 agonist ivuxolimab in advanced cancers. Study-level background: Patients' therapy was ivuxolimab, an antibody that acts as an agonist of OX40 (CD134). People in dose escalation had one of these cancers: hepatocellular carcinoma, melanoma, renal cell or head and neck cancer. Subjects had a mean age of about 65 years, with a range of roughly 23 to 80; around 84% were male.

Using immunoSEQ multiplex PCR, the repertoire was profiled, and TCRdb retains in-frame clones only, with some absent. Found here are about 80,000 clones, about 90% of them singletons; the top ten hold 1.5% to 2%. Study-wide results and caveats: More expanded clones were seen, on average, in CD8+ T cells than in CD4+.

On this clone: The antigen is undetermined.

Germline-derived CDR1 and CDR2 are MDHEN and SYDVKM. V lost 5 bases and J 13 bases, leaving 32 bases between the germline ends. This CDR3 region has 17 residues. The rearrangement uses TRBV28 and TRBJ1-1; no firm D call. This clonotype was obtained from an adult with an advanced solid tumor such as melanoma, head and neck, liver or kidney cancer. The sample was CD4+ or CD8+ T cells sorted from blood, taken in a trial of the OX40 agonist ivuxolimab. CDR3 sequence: CASSPSRGLLGGRYLFF. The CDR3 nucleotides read TGTGCCAGCAGTCCTTCCCGAGGGCTGTTGGGTGGGCGCTATCTTTTCTTT.